The sequence of this TCR beta chain was determined in a study of T cell repertoires in cytomegalovirus infection. Study details: TCR beta signatures that were public indicated CMV infection and matching HLA type.

Overall study results and limits: Dominant in the ex vivo response were TCR beta clonotypes restricted by HLA-C and specific for CMV. CMV carriers with the relevant HLA were identified by cumulative public TCR beta family frequency.

A single record per CDR3 protein comes from TCRdb applying MiXCR to the reads. This table has more than 350,000 distinct CDR3 sequences, roughly 31% appearing once. Turning to this clonotype: Its antigen is still unknown. The junction differs from germline at one of its ends, possibly a read error.

From germline, CDR1 is SGHVS and CDR2 FNYEAQ. This CDR3 has 15 amino acids. The sequence was obtained from a human donor in good health (CMV status not recorded). Some clones in this sample may be carry-over from other donors' samples. The gene calls are TRBV7-6 and TRBJ1-6; D is uncertain. The sample comprised PBMCs. CDR3 sequence: CASSPDLQPNSPFHF. CDR3 bases: TGTGCCAGCAGCCCCGACCTGCAGCCCAATTCACCCTTCCACTTT. The variable domain in full, completed from reference TRBV7-6 and TRBJ1-6, reads GAGVSQSPRYKVTKRGQDVALRCDPISGHVSLYWYRQALGQGPEFLTYFNYEAQQDKSGLPNDRFSAERPEGSISTLTIQRTEQRDSAMYRCASSPDLQPNSPFHFGNGTRLTVT.